These 25 T cell receptor beta chains originate from one sample sequenced in a study of blood T cell repertoires in COVID-19. Clones were read by immunoSEQ multiplex PCR, and TCRdb kept only the in-frame ones, dropping some. This table has more than 200,000 clones, approximately 88% appearing once. The sequenced material came from peripheral blood. The receptors were sampled from a woman aged 25 to 39 with COVID-19, enrolled during active disease.

This chain connects TRBV10-3 to TRBJ2-5, with TRBD1 matching over 7 bases. The germline V gene has CDR1 ENHRY and CDR2 SYGVKD. The CDR3 extends over 13 amino acids. V gave up 6 bases and J gave up 2 bases; unmatched junction bases: 3. The CDR3: CAIRGQPQETQYF. In DNA form, the CDR3 reads TGTGCCATCAGGGGACAGCCTCAAGAGACCCAGTACTTC.

The chain uses TRBV21-1 and TRBJ1-1; TRBD1 is the table's D call, not checked against the DNA. TRBV21-1 is termed a pseudogene. This CDR3 region has 14 residues. The CDR3 DNA sequence: TGTGCCAGCAGCCTGGACAGGGACTACACTGAAGCTTTCTTT. Translating it yields CASSLDRDYTEAFF.

The V call is TRBV4-3, the J call TRBJ2-7; maybe TRBD1 (5 bases). This CDR3 region has 16 residues. V dropped 0 bases and J dropped 4 bases, with 16 bases sitting between them. CDR1 and CDR2 (germline): LGHNA, YSLEER. DNA for the CDR3: TGCGCCAGCAGCCAAGACTCGCAGGGCTTGGGGTACGAGCAGTACTTC. It yields the protein CASSQDSQGLGYEQYF.

Regarding this clone: Different DNA sequences within this sample yield the same CDR3. This sequence joins TRBV19 and TRBJ1-6; 9 positions agree with TRBD1. Per the germline V gene, CDR1 is LNHDA and CDR2 is SQIVND (reference sequence). Trimming took 1 base from V and 10 from J; bases not matched to a gene: 5. The CDR3 has 15 residues. CDR3 amino acids: CASSIGTGGNSPLHF. Here the CDR3 DNA reads TGTGCCAGTAGTATAGGAACAGGGGGCAACTCACCCCTCCACTTT.

J is TRBJ2-2 and V is TRBV27; weak D call: TRBD1 (6 bases). The V end lost 5 bases, the J end lost 6 bases, and 19 bases lay between the germline ends. Germline assignment: CDR1 MNHEY and CDR2 SMNVEV (reference sequence). This CDR3 comprises 16 residues. The CDR3 region is CASSPWSGTRPGELFF. CDR3 DNA sequence: TGTGCCAGCAGTCCATGGTCGGGGACAAGACCCGGGGAGCTGTTTTTT.

Only a few counts were recorded for this clone. The chain recombines TRBV5-1 with TRBJ2-1; TRBD1 agrees at 10 bases. There are 16 residues in the CDR3. CDR1 and CDR2 from the germline V gene are SGHRS and YFSETQ. The V and J ends lost 2 bases and 6 bases, in that order; junction bases with no gene match: 8. In DNA form, the CDR3 reads TGCGCCAGCAGCTTCAAGAGACAGGGGGCACTCAATGAGCAGTTCTTC. As protein: CASSFKRQGALNEQFF.

This chain connects TRBV6-2 or TRBV6-3 to TRBJ1-2, with D unresolved. Germline lookup yields CDR1 MNHEY and CDR2 SVGEGT. Trimming took off 2 bases at V and 5 bases at J, with 15 bases between the two ends. This CDR3 has 15 residues. CDR3 sequence reads: CASSYLKRGGYGYTF. The CDR3 coding sequence is TGTGCCAGCAGTTACCTAAAACGGGGAGGGTATGGCTACACCTTC.

This chain joins TRBV27 and TRBJ2-1; D is unresolved. V lost 3 bases to trimming and J lost 1 base, with 10 bases between them. The CDR3 has 15 residues. The germline gives CDR1 MNHEY, CDR2 SMNVEV (reference sequence). CDR3 residues: CASSLGLESYNEQFF. The CDR3, as DNA: TGTGCCAGCAGTTTGGGCCTCGAATCCTACAATGAGCAGTTCTTC.

In DNA, the CDR3 is TGTGCCAGCAGCCCTAGGGACAGGGATTACGAGCAGTACTTC. This sequence encodes CASSPRDRDYEQYF. The V gene is TRBV4-2, the J gene TRBJ2-7, with 9 bases aligning to TRBD1. Germline V gene data show CDR1 as LGHNA and CDR2 as YNFKEQ. The CDR3 runs to 14 residues. The J segment lost 4 bases and the V segment lost 4 bases, leaving 5 bases of the junction unmatched.

The chain is built from TRBV14 and TRBJ2-1; TRBD2 matches at 13 bases. Per germline, CDR1 SGHDN and CDR2 FVKESK. The CDR3 consists of 14 residues. V trimming: 4 bases; J trimming: 15 bases; junction bases outside the gene matches: 9. In DNA form, the CDR3 reads TGTGCCAGCAGCCCCCGACTAGCGGGGGGATTGGCGTTCTTC. Amino acids: CASSPRLAGGLAFF.

The CDR3 is CASSSDRVGPLAEAFF. In DNA form, the CDR3 reads TGTGCCAGCAGCTCCGACAGGGTCGGGCCCTTGGCTGAAGCTTTCTTT. The V call is TRBV7-9, the J call TRBJ1-1, with TRBD1 identical over 7 bases. Unmatched junction bases numbered 14, after V lost 4 bases and J lost 6 bases. The CDR3 runs to 16 residues. Germline loops: CDR1 SEHNR, CDR2 FQNEAQ (reference sequence).

This chain links TRBV10-3 with TRBJ2-5; the D is unclear. V dropped 6 bases and J dropped 1 base, with 9 bases sitting between them. The CDR3 totals 13 residues. From germline, CDR1 is ENHRY and CDR2 SYGVKD. The CDR3, as DNA: TGTGCCATCAGGACAAGTGCCCAAGAGACCCAGTACTTC. It specifies CAIRTSAQETQYF.

The chain combines TRBV6-6 with TRBJ1-4; 7 positions match TRBD1. CDR3 length equals 15 residues. CDR1 MNHNY and CDR2 SVGAGI come from the germline V gene (reference sequence). J lost 7 bases, V lost 5 bases, and 10 bases had no gene match. The CDR3 sequence is CASSLIRGMGEKLFF. CDR3 nucleotide sequence: TGTGCCAGCAGTCTTATCAGGGGGATGGGTGAAAAACTGTTTTTT.

The genes are TRBV6-6 and TRBJ2-5; 9 nucleotides match TRBD2. The CDR3 spans 16 residues. The V gene end was trimmed by 6 bases and the J gene end by 2 bases; junction bases not matched to a gene: 10. Germline CDR1 MNHNY, CDR2 SVGAGI (reference sequence). CDR3 nucleotide sequence: TGTGCCAGCAGCCCCCGGGCTAGCGGGGCACAAGAGACCCAGTACTTC. It translates to CASSPRASGAQETQYF.

The rearrangement links TRBV14 to TRBJ2-1; 11 bases map to TRBD2. J lost 8 bases, V lost 4 bases, and 7 bases had no gene match. Germline assignment: CDR1 SGHDN and CDR2 FVKESK. This CDR3 comprises 15 residues. In DNA, the CDR3 is TGTGCCAGCAGCCCCCCAGGACTAGCGGGCTATGAGCAGTTCTTC. Translation: CASSPPGLAGYEQFF.

This chain links TRBV5-1 with TRBJ2-1, with 13 bases matching TRBD2. The germline V gene has CDR1 SGHRS and CDR2 YFSETQ. J was trimmed by 8 bases and V by 3 bases; bases with no gene match: 5. The CDR3 consists of 15 residues. The CDR3 loop reads CASSWTSGSRDEQFF. CDR3 DNA sequence: TGCGCCAGCAGCTGGACTAGCGGGAGTCGGGATGAGCAGTTCTTC.

The chain links TRBV29-1 to TRBJ2-1; possible D gene TRBD2, 5 bases. Germline loops: CDR1 SQVTM, CDR2 ANQGSEA. V was pared by 5 bases and J by 0 bases, with 11 bases between. This CDR3 region has 14 residues. The CDR3 nucleotides read TGCAGCGTTCCTAGCCCCAGCTCCTACAATGAGCAGTTCTTC. This encodes CSVPSPSSYNEQFF.

The chain uses TRBV6-2 or TRBV6-3 and TRBJ2-7; 7 nucleotides line up with TRBD1. V lost 5 bases and J lost 3; bases outside the gene matches: 7. CDR1 and CDR2 (germline): MNHEY, SVGEGT. The CDR3 has 14 residues. As DNA, the CDR3 is TGTGCCAGCAGTACAGACAGGGAAATCTACGAGCAGTACTTC. Amino acids: CASSTDREIYEQYF.

J is TRBJ1-2 and V is TRBV4-1, with 7 bases identical to TRBD1. The CDR3 consists of 19 residues. Trimming took 2 bases from V and 0 from J; bases not matched to a gene: 15. Germline CDR1 reads MGHRA; CDR2 reads YSYEKL. The DNA of the CDR3 is TGCGCCAGCAGCCAAATCGGCGGACAGGCCACAAAAGCTAACTATGGCTACACCTTC. The encoded protein is CASSQIGGQATKANYGYTF.

The CDR3 sequence is CASSQDALADLSYNEQFF. In DNA, the CDR3 is TGCGCCAGCAGCCAAGATGCCCTAGCAGACCTCTCCTACAATGAGCAGTTCTTC. This rearrangement joins TRBV4-3 to TRBJ2-1, with D tentatively TRBD2 (5 bases). The CDR3 is 18 amino acids. Looked up from germline, CDR1 is LGHNA and CDR2 is YSLEER. V was cut by 0 bases and J by 0 bases, with 15 bases left in between.

This CDR3 reads CASSFNPRGGDTQYF. In DNA form, the CDR3 reads TGTGCCAGCAGTTTTAACCCGCGGGGGGGAGATACGCAGTATTTT. The chain couples TRBV6-5 to TRBJ2-3; 9 bases map to TRBD2. The CDR3 is made up of 15 amino acids. V dropped 4 bases and J dropped 5; count of bases not matched to a gene: 7. CDR1 and CDR2 from the germline V gene are MNHEY and SVGAGI.

V is TRBV18 and J is TRBJ2-3; a possible D gene is TRBD2 (5 bases). With 0 bases removed from V and 2 bases from J, the gap between germline ends came to 9 bases. The V gene's germline CDR1 is KGHSH and CDR2 LQKENI. The CDR3 is made up of 15 amino acids. DNA of the CDR3: TGTGCCAGCTCACCACCGGGGAGCTTCACAGATACGCAGTATTTT. Translated: CASSPPGSFTDTQYF.

This clone has more than one count but fewer than ten. The chain recombines TRBV20-1 with TRBJ1-1, with D uncertain. CDR1 and CDR2 (germline): DFQATT, SNEGSKA (reference sequence). V was shortened by 3 bases and J by 11 bases, with 10 bases between the two germline ends. This CDR3 spans 10 amino acids. CDR3 sequence reads: CSASTAAAFF. Here the CDR3 DNA reads TGCAGTGCTAGCACAGCGGCGGCTTTCTTT.

This CDR3 is CASSLPGFSGTEAFF. CDR3 bases: TGTGCCAGCAGCTTACCGGGATTTTCCGGCACTGAAGCTTTCTTT. This rearrangement joins TRBV7-9 to TRBJ1-1; D not certain. Germline V lookup: CDR1 SEHNR, CDR2 FQNEAQ (reference sequence). The V gene lost 2 bases and the J gene lost 4 bases, with 14 bases spanning the gap. There are 15 residues in the CDR3.

The chain combines TRBV27 with TRBJ1-1; a possible D gene is TRBD1 (6 bases). Germline CDR1 and CDR2: MNHEY and SMNVEV (reference sequence). There are 15 residues in the CDR3. Trimming removed 6 bases from V and 5 bases from J, with 19 bases in between. CDR3 amino acids: CASSQNRVVGTEAFF. The CDR3, as DNA: TGTGCCAGCAGCCAAAACAGGGTAGTAGGTACTGAAGCTTTCTTT.